Presented here are 14 T cell receptor beta chains from one specimen sequenced in a study of T-cell memory formation after mild COVID-19. One entry per CDR3 protein results from TCRdb running MiXCR on the 5' RACE reads. The sample lists roughly 140,000 distinct CDR3 sequences, 13% to 15% occurring once. The sequencing sample was made of PBMCs or a T cell subset sorted from them (not recorded which). The receptor set was obtained from an adult woman who had mild COVID-19 (a few samples of this study predate the infection). Cell type and time point are not known.

This clonotype has a handful of counts. The limits of the CDR3 on the DNA are not certain, so only TCRdb's listed CDR3 is given. This chain joins TRBV7-9 and TRBJ2-2. Germline V gives CDR1 SEHNR, CDR2 FQNEAQ (reference sequence). The CDR3 length is 13 residues, termini included. CDR3 loop: CASILDAGGAVFF.

This clonotype has more than one count but fewer than ten. The V call is TRBV7-7, the J call TRBJ2-5; weak D call: TRBD2 (5 bases). Germline assignment: CDR1 SSHAT and CDR2 FNYEAQ (reference sequence). The CDR3 covers 15 residues. V lost 2 bases to trimming and J lost 0 bases, with 10 bases between them. The CDR3 spells CASSLRTGYQETQYF. In DNA, the CDR3 is TGTGCCAGCAGCTTAAGAACGGGGTACCAAGAGACCCAGTACTTC.

The chain uses TRBV24-1 and TRBJ1-1, with no clear D. The CDR3 sequence is 13 residues long. Trimming left V 2 bases short and J 5 bases short, with 8 bases between. Germline V gene sequence: CDR1 KGHDR, CDR2 SFDVKD. The CDR3 loop reads CATSDSGETEAFF. The CDR3 DNA sequence: TGTGCCACCAGTGATTCTGGGGAGACTGAAGCTTTCTTT.

V gene TRBV9 combines with J gene TRBJ2-3; 9 bases are a match to TRBD2. Trimming at V came to 0 bases and at J to 3 bases, leaving 5 bases not matched to a gene. Germline assignment: CDR1 SGDLS and CDR2 YYNGEE. The CDR3 runs to 16 residues. CDR3 nucleotides: TGTGCCAGCAGCGTAGGGGGCGGGGGGGCTACAGATACGCAGTATTTT. Residues: CASSVGGGGATDTQYF.

This clonotype was seen ten or more times. The chain is built from TRBV6-2 or TRBV6-3 and TRBJ2-7; D may be TRBD1 or TRBD2 (5 bases each). The CDR3 contains 13 residues. Trimming took off 6 bases at V and 3 bases at J, with 12 bases between the two ends. Germline loops: CDR1 MNHEY, CDR2 SVGEGT. The CDR3 region is CASRDTGLYEQYF. In DNA, the CDR3 is TGTGCCAGCAGGGACACAGGACTCTACGAGCAGTACTTC.

V and J are TRBV9 and TRBJ1-1, with TRBD1 as a possible D gene (5 bases). The CDR3 covers 12 residues. The germline V gene encodes CDR1 SGDLS and CDR2 YYNGEE. Trimming took off 0 bases at V and 11 bases at J, with 11 bases between the two ends. Here the CDR3 reads CASSVGGRAAFF. CDR3 nucleotides: TGTGCCAGCAGCGTAGGGGGCAGGGCCGCTTTCTTT.

In this sample, this clonotype turned up a few times. The chain has TRBV6-6 and TRBJ2-7; possible D gene TRBD2, 6 bases. CDR3 length equals 13 residues. V was clipped by 8 bases and J by 0 bases, with 11 bases between them. Germline assignment: CDR1 MNHNY and CDR2 SVGAGI (reference sequence). The CDR3 nucleotides are TGTGCCAGCTGGGACGGGAGCTCCTACGAGCAGTACTTC. Translation: CASWDGSSYEQYF.

The chain uses TRBV10-3 and TRBJ2-5; the D gene is possibly TRBD1 (5 bases). The V end lost 0 bases, the J end lost 4 bases, and 9 bases lay between the germline ends. Germline CDR1 is ENHRY and CDR2 is SYGVKD. The CDR3 extends over 14 amino acids. This CDR3 is CAISESGRAETQYF. CDR3 bases: TGTGCCATCAGTGAGTCTGGCAGGGCAGAGACCCAGTACTTC.

Only a few counts were recorded for this clonotype. The CDR3 DNA follows: TGTGCCAGCAGCGCCCGGGACAGGGCAGGGGACGAGCAGTACTTC. Residues: CASSARDRAGDEQYF. The chain has TRBV9 and TRBJ2-7, with 9 bases aligning to TRBD1. With 3 bases clipped from V and 5 bases from J, the junction kept 9 bases outside the gene matches. The CDR3 contains 15 residues. Germline values: CDR1 SGDLS, CDR2 YYNGEE.

The rearrangement joins TRBV6-5 to TRBJ1-3; D is undetermined. Germline CDR1 is MNHEY and CDR2 is SVGAGI. There are 18 residues in the CDR3. V was pared by 0 bases and J by 0 bases, with 15 bases between. The CDR3 DNA follows: TGTGCCAGCAGTTACTCGCGGACGGATACAACCTCTGGAAACACCATATATTTT. Its protein product is CASSYSRTDTTSGNTIYF.

V usage is TRBV5-1 and J usage is TRBJ2-7; D is uncertain. Germline V CDR1 and CDR2: SGHRS, YFSETQ. This CDR3 comprises 12 residues. Trimming cost V 3 bases and J 6 bases, with 10 bases left between them. CDR3 bases: TGCGCCAGCAGCTCCCCGCTGGGCGAGCAGTACTTC. Protein sequence: CASSSPLGEQYF.

The V gene is TRBV20-1, the J gene TRBJ2-5; D is uncertain. The CDR3 has 10 residues. Germline CDR1 is DFQATT and CDR2 is SNEGSKA (reference sequence). Between the trimmed V and J ends, which lost 4 bases and 3 bases, there was a span of 3 bases. CDR3 loop: CSAIEETQYF. CDR3 bases: TGCAGTGCTATAGAAGAGACCCAGTACTTC.

The rearrangement uses TRBV6-2 or TRBV6-3 and TRBJ1-2; no clear D gene. Per the germline V gene, CDR1 is MNHEY and CDR2 is SVGEGT. CDR3 length equals 15 residues. The V end was cut by 6 bases, the J end by 2 bases, with 16 bases between. The CDR3 nucleotides are TGTGCCAGCAGCTCCTACAAGGCGGCGAACTATGGCTACACCTTC. Amino acids: CASSSYKAANYGYTF.

This chain joins TRBV4-1 and TRBJ2-7; 10 nucleotides line up with TRBD1. From germline, CDR1 is MGHRA and CDR2 YSYEKL. J was trimmed by 4 bases and V by 3 bases; bases with no gene match: 6. The CDR3 runs to 15 residues. The CDR3 loop reads CASSHMTGGWYEQYF. The CDR3 nucleotides read TGCGCCAGCAGCCATATGACAGGGGGCTGGTACGAGCAGTACTTC.